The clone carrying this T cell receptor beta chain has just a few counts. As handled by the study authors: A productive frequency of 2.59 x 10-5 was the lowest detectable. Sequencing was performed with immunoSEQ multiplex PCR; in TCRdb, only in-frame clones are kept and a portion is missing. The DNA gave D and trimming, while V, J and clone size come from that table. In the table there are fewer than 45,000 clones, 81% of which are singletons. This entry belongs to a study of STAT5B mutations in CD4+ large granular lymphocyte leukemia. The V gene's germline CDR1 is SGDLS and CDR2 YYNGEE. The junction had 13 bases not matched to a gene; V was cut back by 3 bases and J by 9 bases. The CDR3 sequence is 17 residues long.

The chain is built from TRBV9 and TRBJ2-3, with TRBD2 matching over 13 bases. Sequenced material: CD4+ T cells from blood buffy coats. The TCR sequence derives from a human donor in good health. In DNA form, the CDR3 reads TGTGCCAGCAGCGCCGGGACTAGCGGGGAGAAGGGGGGCACGCAGTATTTT. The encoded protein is CASSAGTSGEKGGTQYF.